Following are 5 T cell receptor beta chains from one sample sequenced in a study of blood T cells in healthy people across ages. A second PCR, run for about 7 to 11 cycles, used a sample-barcoded 5' primer plus a J-beta primer mix. TCRdb re-called the 5' RACE reads through MiXCR, storing one row per CDR3 protein. The sample holds 800,000 to 1,300,000 distinct CDR3 sequences, approximately 26% seen once. Another study also made use of these data, one on T cells of mothers and their children.

What was sequenced was blood. The source is a girl aged 2 to 9 in good health.

The gene calls are TRBV7-3 and TRBJ2-3; the match to TRBD2 covers 8 bases. The CDR3 runs 16 residues. The J segment lost 1 base and the V segment lost 3 bases, leaving 6 bases of the junction unmatched. The germline gives CDR1 SGHTA, CDR2 FQGTGA. The chain's CDR3 is CASSFSGAGGTDTQYF. The CDR3, as DNA: TGTGCCAGCAGCTTTAGCGGGGCTGGGGGCACAGATACGCAGTATTTT.

This clonotype was seen a handful of times. The chain employs TRBV24-1 and TRBJ2-3; 9 bases align to TRBD2. CDR3 length: 15 residues. Germline-derived CDR1 and CDR2 are KGHDR and SFDVKD. J lost 6 bases, V lost 3 bases, and 6 bases had no gene match. CDR3 DNA sequence: TGTGCCACCAGTGATCCTAGCGGGAATTTTGATACGCAGTATTTT. Protein product: CATSDPSGNFDTQYF.

This clonotype has just a few counts. The chain links TRBV20-1 to TRBJ2-2; D is tentatively TRBD1 or TRBD2 (5 bases each). Trimming shortened V by 3 bases and J by 5 bases, and 13 bases separated the two germline ends. CDR3 length: 14 residues. From germline, CDR1 is DFQATT and CDR2 SNEGSKA (reference sequence). The CDR3 is CSASRVSGTGELFF. The CDR3 DNA reads TGCAGTGCTAGCAGGGTGTCGGGAACCGGGGAGCTGTTTTTT.

This clonotype was found a few times. The chain's CDR3 is CASSLAIQGFNEQFF. In nucleotides, the CDR3 is TGTGCCAGCAGCTTGGCCATTCAAGGATTCAATGAGCAGTTCTTC. The J gene is TRBJ2-1, the V gene TRBV5-6; D call uncertain. The CDR3 has 15 amino acids. Per germline, CDR1 SGHDT and CDR2 YYEEEE. V was shortened by 0 bases and J by 6 bases, with 13 bases between the two germline ends. The full variable domain, its missing parts supplied by reference TRBV5-6 and TRBJ2-1, is DAGVTQSPTHLIKTRGQQVTLRCSPKSGHDTVSWYQQALGQGPQFIFQYYEEEERQRGNFPDRFSGHQFPNYSSELNVNALLLGDSALYLCASSLAIQGFNEQFFGPGTRLTVL.

The table lists this clonotype with many counts. J is TRBJ2-5 and V is TRBV7-9; 7 bases fit TRBD2. The CDR3 consists of 15 residues. Germline-derived CDR1 and CDR2 are SEHNR and FQNEAQ (reference sequence). The V gene end was trimmed by 1 base and the J gene end by 2 bases; junction bases not matched to a gene: 4. CDR3 DNA: TGTGCCAGCAGCTTAGTTGGCGGGGGACAAGAGACCCAGTACTTC. Translated: CASSLVGGGQETQYF.